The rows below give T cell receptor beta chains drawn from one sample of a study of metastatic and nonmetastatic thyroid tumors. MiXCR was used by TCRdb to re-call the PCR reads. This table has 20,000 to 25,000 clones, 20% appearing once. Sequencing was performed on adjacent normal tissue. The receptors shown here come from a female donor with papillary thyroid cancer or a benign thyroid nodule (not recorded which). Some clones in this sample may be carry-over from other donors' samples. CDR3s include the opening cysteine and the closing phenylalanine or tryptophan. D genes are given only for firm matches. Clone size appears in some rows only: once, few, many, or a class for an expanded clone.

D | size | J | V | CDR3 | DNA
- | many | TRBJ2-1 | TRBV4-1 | CASSQDPRENEQFF | TGCGCCAGCAGCCAAGATCCCAGGGAAAATGAGCAGTTCTTC
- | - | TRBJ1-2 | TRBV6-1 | CASTECVRENYGYTF | TGTGCCAGCACCGAATGTGTCAGGGAGAACTATGGCTACACCTTC
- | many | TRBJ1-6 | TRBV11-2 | CASSLGSYNSPLHF | TGTGCCAGCAGCTTAGGCTCCTATAATTCACCCCTCCACTTT
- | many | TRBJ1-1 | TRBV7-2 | CASSLMAGTNTEAFF | TGTGCCAGCAGCTTGATGGCAGGGACGAACACTGAAGCTTTCTTT
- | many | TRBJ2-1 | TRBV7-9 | CASRPGVGEQFF | TGTGCCAGCAGACCAGGGGTAGGCGAGCAGTTCTTC
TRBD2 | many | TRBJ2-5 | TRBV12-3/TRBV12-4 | CASSRGLAGDQETQYF | TGTGCCAGCAGTCGTGGACTAGCGGGAGATCAAGAGACCCAGTACTTC
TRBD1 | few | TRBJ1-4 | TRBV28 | CASTSWGTGLLFF | TGTGCCAGCACCTCGTGGGGGACAGGGTTGCTGTTTTTT
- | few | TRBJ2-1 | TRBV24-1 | CATSDLIGSYNDQFF | TGTGCCACCAGTGATTTGATCGGGAGCTACAATGATCAGTTCTTC
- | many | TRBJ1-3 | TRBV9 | CASSRGDGNTIYF | TGTGCCAGCAGCCGGGGGGACGGAAACACCATATATTTT
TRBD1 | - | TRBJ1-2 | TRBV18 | CASSPGQGVGYGYTF | TGTGCCAGCTCACCTGGGCAGGGGGTCGGCTATGGCTACACCTTC
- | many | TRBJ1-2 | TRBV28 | CASNGGSNYGYTF | TGTGCCAGCAACGGGGGGAGTAACTATGGCTACACCTTC
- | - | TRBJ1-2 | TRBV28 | CASILAGGYGYTF | TGTGCCAGCATCCTTGCGGGGGGCTACGGCTACACCTTC
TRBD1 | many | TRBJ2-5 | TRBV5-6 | CASSSTGGQETQYF | TGTGCCAGCAGCTCCACAGGGGGGCAAGAGACCCAGTACTTC
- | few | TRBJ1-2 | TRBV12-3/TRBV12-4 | CASSLERGQYGYTF | TGTGCCAGCAGTTTAGAGCGGGGCCAATATGGCTACACCTTC
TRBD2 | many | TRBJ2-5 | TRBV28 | CASSQTSGRPQETQYF | TGTGCCAGCAGCCAGACTAGCGGGAGGCCTCAGGAGACCCAGTACTTC
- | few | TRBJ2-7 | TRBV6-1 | CASRIRDLSYEQYF | TGTGCCAGCAGAATCCGGGACCTCTCCTACGAGCAGTACTTC
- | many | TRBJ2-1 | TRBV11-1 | CASSRRAILGGSYNEQFF | TGTGCCAGCAGCCGCCGGGCCATACTAGGAGGATCCTACAATGAGCAGTTCTTC
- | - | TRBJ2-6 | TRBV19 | CASSESTGNWANVLTF | TGTGCCAGTAGTGAGTCGACGGGGAACTGGGCCAACGTCCTGACTTTC
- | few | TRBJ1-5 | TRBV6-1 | CASSESGNQPQHF | TGTGCCAGCAGTGAATCGGGGAATCAGCCCCAGCATTTT
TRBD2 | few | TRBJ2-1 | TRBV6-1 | CASRRGMEQFF | TGTGCCAGCAGGCGGGGGATGGAGCAGTTCTTC
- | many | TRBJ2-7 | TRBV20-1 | CSAREKGGAYEQYF | TGCAGTGCTAGGGAAAAGGGGGGGGCCTACGAGCAGTACTTC
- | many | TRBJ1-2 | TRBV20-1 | CSASPLEYSGGYTF | TGCAGTGCTAGTCCGCTAGAGTATTCGGGTGGCTACACCTTC
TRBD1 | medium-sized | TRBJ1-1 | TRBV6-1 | CASSGTGGSKPEAFF | TGTGCCAGTTCCGGGACAGGGGGCTCTAAACCTGAAGCTTTCTTT
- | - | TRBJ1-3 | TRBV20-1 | CSARGTTGNTIYF | TGCAGTGCTAGGGGGACAACCGGAAACACCATATATTTT
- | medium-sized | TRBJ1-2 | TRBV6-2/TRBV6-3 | CASSYSTPPLYGYTF | TGTGCCAGCAGTTACTCGACGCCCCCCCTCTATGGCTACACCTTC
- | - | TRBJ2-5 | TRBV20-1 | CSARGLLASLREAQYF | TGCAGTGCTAGGGGCCTACTAGCATCCCTTAGGGAGGCCCAGTACTTC
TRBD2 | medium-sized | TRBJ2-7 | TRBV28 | CASSLPSGASYEQYF | TGTGCCAGCAGTTTACCGAGCGGGGCCTCCTACGAGCAGTACTTC
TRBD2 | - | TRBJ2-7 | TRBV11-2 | CASSWTSEAYEQYF | TGTGCCAGCAGCTGGACTAGCGAAGCTTACGAGCAGTACTTC
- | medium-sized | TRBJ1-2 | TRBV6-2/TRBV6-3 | CASSPDSSSGGYTF | TGTGCCAGCAGCCCGGACAGCTCCTCTGGTGGCTACACCTTC
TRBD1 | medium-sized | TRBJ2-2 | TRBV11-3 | CASSPRDSTVGELFF | TGTGCCAGCAGCCCCCGGGACAGCACGGTCGGGGAGCTGTTTTTT
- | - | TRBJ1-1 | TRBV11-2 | CASSLSSGDEAFF | TGTGCCAGCAGCTTGTCCTCAGGTGACGAAGCTTTCTTT
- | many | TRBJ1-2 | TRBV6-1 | CASSPGANYGYTF | TGTGCCAGCAGTCCAGGAGCTAACTATGGCTACACCTTC
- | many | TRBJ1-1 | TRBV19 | CASSTAGTLMNTEAFF | TGTGCCAGTAGTACCGCCGGGACTCTGATGAACACTGAAGCTTTCTTT
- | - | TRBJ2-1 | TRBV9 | CASILTCYNEQFF | TGTGCCAGCATCTTGACATGCTACAATGAGCAGTTCTTC
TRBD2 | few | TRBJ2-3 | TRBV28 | CASSHGTSGIGGDTQYF | TGTGCCAGCAGTCATGGGACTAGCGGGATCGGGGGCGATACGCAGTATTTT
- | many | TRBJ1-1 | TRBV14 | CASSLYTNTEAFF | TGTGCCAGCAGCCTTTATACGAACACTGAAGCTTTCTTT
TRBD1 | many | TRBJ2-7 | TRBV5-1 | CASSSRDRDNEQYF | TGCGCCAGCAGCTCCCGGGACAGGGACAACGAGCAGTACTTC
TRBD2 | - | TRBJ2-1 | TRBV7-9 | CASSFTPLAGGPSSYNEQFF | TGTGCCAGCAGTTTTACTCCACTAGCGGGAGGGCCGAGCTCCTACAATGAGCAGTTCTTC
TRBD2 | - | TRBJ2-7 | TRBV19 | CASSPLNSGSNYEQYF | TGTGCCAGTAGTCCCCTGAATAGCGGGAGTAACTACGAGCAGTACTTC
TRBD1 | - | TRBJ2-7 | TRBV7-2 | CASRTGSGNEQYF | TGTGCCAGCAGGACAGGGAGCGGCAACGAGCAGTACTTC
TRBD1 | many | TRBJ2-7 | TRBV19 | CASSIGDRGSYEQYF | TGTGCCAGTAGTATAGGTGACAGGGGGAGCTACGAGCAGTACTTC
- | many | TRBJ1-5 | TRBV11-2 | CASSLGAGNNQPQHF | TGTGCCAGCAGCTTAGGTGCAGGGAACAATCAGCCCCAGCATTTT
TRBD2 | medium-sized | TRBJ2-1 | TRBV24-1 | CATSDWGTSGYNEQFF | TGTGCCACCAGTGATTGGGGAACTAGCGGGTACAATGAGCAGTTCTTC
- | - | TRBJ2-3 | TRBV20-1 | CSGVPIMSSSDTQYF | TGCAGTGGGGTCCCGATAATGAGCTCTTCAGATACGCAGTATTTT
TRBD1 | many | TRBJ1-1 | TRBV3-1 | CASSQDYRGNTEAFF | TGTGCCAGCAGCCAAGATTACAGGGGGAACACTGAAGCTTTCTTT
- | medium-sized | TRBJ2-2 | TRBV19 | CASRGTSGPTGELFF | TGTGCCAGTAGGGGGACCTCCGGTCCCACCGGGGAGCTGTTTTTT
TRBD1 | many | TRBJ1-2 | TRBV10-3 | CAITDGQGSVNGYTF | TGTGCCATCACCGACGGACAGGGCAGTGTGAATGGCTACACCTTC
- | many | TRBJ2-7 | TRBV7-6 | CASSSGTLYEQYF | TGTGCCAGCAGCTCCGGGACCCTCTACGAGCAGTACTTC
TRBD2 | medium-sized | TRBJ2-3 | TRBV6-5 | CASRWTSATASTDTQYF | TGTGCCAGCAGGTGGACTAGCGCGACTGCTAGCACAGATACGCAGTATTTT
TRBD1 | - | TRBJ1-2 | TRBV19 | CASSRQGIVGYTF | TGTGCCAGTAGTAGACAGGGGATTGTAGGCTACACCTTC
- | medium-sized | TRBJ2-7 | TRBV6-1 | CASSEAGGTGLYEQYF | TGTGCCAGCAGTGAAGCAGGGGGGACGGGATTGTACGAGCAGTACTTC
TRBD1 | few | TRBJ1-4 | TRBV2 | CASRVGDSDTEKLFF | TGTGCCAGCAGGGTTGGGGACAGTGATACTGAAAAACTGTTTTTT
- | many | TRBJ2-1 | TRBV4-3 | CASSPRRGSNEQFF | TGCGCCAGCAGCCCCAGAAGGGGAAGTAATGAGCAGTTCTTC
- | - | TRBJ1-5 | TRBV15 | CASSREAGSNQPQQF | TGTGCCAGCAGCAGAGAGGCGGGTAGCAATCAGCCCCAGCAGTTT